What follows are 2 T cell receptor beta chains derived from one specimen sequenced in a study of beta chain features in type 1 diabetes. TCRB transcripts that were expressed got sequenced, as all of the isolated RNA had been reverse transcribed. Only in-frame clones appear in the TCRdb table, and some are missing; sequencing was by immunoSEQ multiplex PCR. The sample shows approximately 250,000 clones, approximately 24% of them seen only once. Study results and caveats: In all four CD4+ subsets, TCRB CDR3 length was significantly, moderately reduced in type 1 diabetes.

These receptors have no known antigen. The specimen sequenced was naive CD4+ T cells from blood. Every receptor here comes from a young woman with type 1 diabetes.

This clone has a handful of counts. The gene calls are TRBV27 and TRBJ2-3; TRBD2 is a possible D gene (5 bases). V lost 3 bases to trimming and J lost 4 bases, with 20 bases between them. Germline CDR1 and CDR2: MNHEY and SMNVEV (reference sequence). The CDR3 is 17 residues long. The CDR3 loop reads CASSFWSGTLGADTQYF. The CDR3 DNA is TGTGCCAGCAGTTTTTGGTCCGGCACCCTCGGGGCAGATACGCAGTATTTT.

The table lists this clone with a few counts. This sequence joins TRBV9 and TRBJ2-1, with D possibly TRBD2 on 5 matching bases. CDR3 size: 13 residues. Trimming left V 0 bases short and J 9 bases short, with 10 bases between. Germline values: CDR1 SGDLS, CDR2 YYNGEE. The CDR3: CASSVGLAGEQFF. The CDR3 DNA sequence: TGTGCCAGCAGCGTAGGGCTAGCCGGTGAGCAGTTCTTC.